This is a list of T cell receptor beta chains from one sample in a study of CD8+ T cells in alopecia areata. Sequencing used immunoSEQ multiplex PCR; TCRdb keeps in-frame clones, though not all of them. The table includes 150,000 to 200,000 clones, about three fifths detected once. This specimen was CD4+ T cells sorted from blood, taken between weeks 55 and 70, from a patient treated with tofacitinib. These receptors originate from a human donor with alopecia areata. CDR3s include the opening cysteine and the closing phenylalanine or tryptophan. The D gene is left open where the match is weak. Expanded clones get a size class; other rows say once, few or many, or leave the size out.

>NA|NA|TRBV12-2|TRBJ1-6
CASRLESQQGGSPLHF
TGTGCAAGTCGCTTAGAATCGCAGCAAGGGGGTTCACCCCTCCACTTT
>NA|NA|TRBV5-4|TRBJ2-5
CASSQTEETQYF
TGTGCCAGCAGCCAGACTGAAGAGACCCAGTACTTC
>NA|NA|TRBV30|TRBJ1-1
CAWSSQGGTEAFF
TGTGCCTGGAGTTCCCAGGGTGGGACTGAAGCTTTCTTT
>NA|TRBD1|TRBV19|TRBJ2-7
CASSKTGGLGEQYF
TGTGCCAGTAGTAAAACAGGGGGACTCGGCGAGCAGTACTTC
>few|NA|TRBV4-2|TRBJ1-1
CASSRPNTEAFF
TGTGCCAGCAGCCGACCGAACACTGAAGCTTTCTTT
>few|TRBD1|TRBV11-2|TRBJ2-1
CASSLDRTPYNEQFF
TGTGCCAGCAGCTTGGACAGGACCCCCTACAATGAGCAGTTCTTC
>NA|NA|TRBV5-6|TRBJ1-5
CASSLGTGWSNQPQHF
TGTGCCAGCAGCTTGGGTACAGGGTGGAGCAATCAGCCCCAGCATTTT
>NA|NA|TRBV27|TRBJ2-7
CASSFGYEQYF
TGTGCCAGCAGTTTTGGCTACGAGCAGTACTTC
>NA|NA|TRBV2|TRBJ1-2
CASSEPTPYYGYTF
TGTGCCAGCAGTGAACCCACTCCGTACTATGGCTACACCTTC
>once|TRBD2|TRBV25-1|TRBJ2-3
CASSEFGGGTTDTQYF
TGTGCCAGCAGTGAATTCGGCGGGGGGACAACAGATACGCAGTATTTT
>few|NA|TRBV29-1|TRBJ2-6
CSAGSGWGISGANVLTF
TGCAGCGCCGGCTCAGGGTGGGGTATCTCTGGGGCCAACGTCCTGACTTTC
>NA|TRBD1|TRBV30|TRBJ2-1
CAWTGQIYNEQFF
TGTGCCTGGACGGGACAGATATACAATGAGCAGTTCTTC
>few|TRBD1|TRBV7-9|TRBJ1-3
CASSFGGRGPGNTIYF
TGTGCCAGCAGCTTTGGCGGCAGGGGGCCTGGAAACACCATATATTTT
>NA|TRBD1|TRBV4-2|TRBJ1-1
CASSLPGGRWNTEAFF
TGTGCCAGCAGCTTACCAGGGGGCCGCTGGAACACTGAAGCTTTCTTT
>few|NA|TRBV6-1|TRBJ2-2
CASSDWGSTGELFF
TGTGCCAGCAGTGATTGGGGTTCCACCGGGGAGCTGTTTTTT
>NA|NA|TRBV30|TRBJ1-2
CAWSVQRDDGYTF
TGTGCCTGGAGTGTACAACGGGATGATGGCTACACCTTC